The entry below describes one T cell receptor beta chain. Its antigen is unknown. This record comes from a study of vaccination and CD4 T cells after COVID-19. Study-wide background: Sampling after COVID took place at a median of around 110 days (range 35 to 161) following diagnosis.

V was cut by 4 bases and J by 6 bases, with 13 bases left in between. CDR3 size: 13 residues. Germline V gene lookup returns CDR1 SGHRS and CDR2 YFSETQ. Treatment given: approximately 9-day PBMC culture with coronavirus spike peptide pools or control peptides (ViraFEST assay). More than 1.5 million PBMCs were grown per well alongside roughly 9.1 IU/ml IL-2 and about 9.3 ug/ml peptide pools. Days 3 and 7 were when half the medium was replaced with fresh IL-2 medium. Scientists ran DNA taken from cultured CD4+ T cells through the Oncomine TCR Beta short-read assay for sequencing. TCRdb reanalysed the PCR reads using MiXCR and keeps one entry per CDR3 protein. The sample includes about 14,000 distinct CDR3 sequences, 50% to 75% of them seen just once.

Sequencing was carried out using CD4+ T cells from blood, cultured in vitro. This clonotype was sampled from a human donor who had recovered from COVID-19. This chain connects TRBV5-1 to TRBJ1-1; D remains unclear. CDR3 in amino acids: CASSPIDGSEAFF. Written as DNA, the CDR3 is TGCGCCAGCAGCCCGATCGATGGCTCTGAAGCTTTCTTT.